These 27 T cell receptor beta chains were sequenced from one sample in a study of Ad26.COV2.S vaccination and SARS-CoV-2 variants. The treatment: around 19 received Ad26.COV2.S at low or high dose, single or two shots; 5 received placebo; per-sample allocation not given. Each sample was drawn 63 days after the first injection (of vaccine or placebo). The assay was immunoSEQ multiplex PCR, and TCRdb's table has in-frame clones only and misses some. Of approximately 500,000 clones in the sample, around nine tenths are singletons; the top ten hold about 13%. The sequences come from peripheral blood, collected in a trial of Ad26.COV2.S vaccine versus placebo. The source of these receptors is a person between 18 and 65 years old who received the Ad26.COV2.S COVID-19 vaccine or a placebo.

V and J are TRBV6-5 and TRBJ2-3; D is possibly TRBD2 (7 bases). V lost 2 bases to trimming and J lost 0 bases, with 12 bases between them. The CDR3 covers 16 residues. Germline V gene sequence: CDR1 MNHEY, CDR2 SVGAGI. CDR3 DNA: TGTGCCAGCAGTTACGGCGGGGGCTTTAGCACAGATACGCAGTATTTT. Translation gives CASSYGGGFSTDTQYF.

The CDR3 DNA is TGTGCCAGCAGTTACTCGCCGGGGGCAGGCACTGAAGCTTTCTTT. Encoded protein: CASSYSPGAGTEAFF. This chain links TRBV6-5 with TRBJ1-1; D may be TRBD1 (6 bases). CDR1 is MNHEY, CDR2 SVGAGI, per germline. The length of the CDR3 is 15 residues. V lost 0 bases to trimming and J lost 4 bases, with 12 bases between them.

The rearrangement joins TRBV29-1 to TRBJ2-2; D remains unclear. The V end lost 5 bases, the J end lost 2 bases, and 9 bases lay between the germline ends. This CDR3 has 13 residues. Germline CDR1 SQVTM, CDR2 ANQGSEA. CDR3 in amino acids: CSVRSANTGELFF. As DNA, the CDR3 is TGCAGCGTTCGCAGTGCAAACACCGGGGAGCTGTTTTTT.

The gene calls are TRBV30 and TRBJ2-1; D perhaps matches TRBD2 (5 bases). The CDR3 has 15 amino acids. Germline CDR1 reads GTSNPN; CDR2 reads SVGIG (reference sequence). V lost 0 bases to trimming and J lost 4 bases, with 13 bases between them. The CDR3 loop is CAWSVGQRTYNEQFF. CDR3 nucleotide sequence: TGTGCCTGGAGTGTCGGCCAGCGGACTTACAATGAGCAGTTCTTC.

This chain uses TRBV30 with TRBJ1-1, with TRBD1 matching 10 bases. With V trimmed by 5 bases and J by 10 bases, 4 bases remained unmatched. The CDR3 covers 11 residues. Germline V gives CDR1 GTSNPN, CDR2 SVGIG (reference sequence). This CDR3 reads CAWDRTGGAFF. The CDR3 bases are TGTGCCTGGGACCGGACAGGGGGAGCTTTCTTT.

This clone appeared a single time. The CDR3 coding sequence is TGTGCCAGCAGTGGTTCGACAGGGGGTCTCCCTGGAAACACCATATATTTT. Its protein is CASSGSTGGLPGNTIYF. The rearrangement uses TRBV25-1 and TRBJ1-3; 9 bases agree with TRBD1. Germline values: CDR1 MGHDK, CDR2 SYGVNS. The CDR3 runs 17 residues. V was clipped by 4 bases and J by 2 bases; unmatched bases: 9.

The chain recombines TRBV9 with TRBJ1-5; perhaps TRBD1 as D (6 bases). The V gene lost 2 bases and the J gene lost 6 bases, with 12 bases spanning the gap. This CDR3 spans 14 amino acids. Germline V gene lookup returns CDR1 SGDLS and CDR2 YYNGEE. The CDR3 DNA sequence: TGTGCCAGCAGCGTGGGGGCAGGTGGTCAGCCCCAGCATTTT. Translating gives CASSVGAGGQPQHF.

As DNA, the CDR3 is TGTGCCAGTAGTATGATGAGGAATCAGCCCCAGCATTTT. It encodes CASSMMRNQPQHF. The chain joins TRBV19 to TRBJ1-5; no definite D call. Germline CDR1 reads LNHDA; CDR2 reads SQIVND (reference sequence). Trimming left V 3 bases short and J 4 bases short, with 7 bases between. This CDR3 is built from 13 residues.

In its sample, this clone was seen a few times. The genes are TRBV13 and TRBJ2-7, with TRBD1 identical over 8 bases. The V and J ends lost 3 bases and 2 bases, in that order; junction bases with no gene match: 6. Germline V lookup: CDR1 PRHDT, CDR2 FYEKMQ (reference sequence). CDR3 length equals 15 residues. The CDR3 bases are TGTGCCAGCAGCTTTGGCAGGGGGCTTACCTACGAGCAGTACTTC. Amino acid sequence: CASSFGRGLTYEQYF.

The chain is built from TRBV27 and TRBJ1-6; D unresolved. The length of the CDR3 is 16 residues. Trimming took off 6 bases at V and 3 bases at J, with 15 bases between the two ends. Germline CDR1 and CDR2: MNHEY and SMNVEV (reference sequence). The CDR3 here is CASSKGNTYYNSPLHF. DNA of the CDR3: TGTGCCAGCAGCAAGGGCAACACGTACTATAATTCACCCCTCCACTTT.

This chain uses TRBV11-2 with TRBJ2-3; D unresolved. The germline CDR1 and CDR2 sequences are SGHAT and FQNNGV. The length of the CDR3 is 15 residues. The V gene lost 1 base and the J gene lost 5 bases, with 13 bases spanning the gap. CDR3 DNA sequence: TGTGCCAGCAGCTTAGGCGGTCGAGGTGGAGATACGCAGTATTTT. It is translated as CASSLGGRGGDTQYF.

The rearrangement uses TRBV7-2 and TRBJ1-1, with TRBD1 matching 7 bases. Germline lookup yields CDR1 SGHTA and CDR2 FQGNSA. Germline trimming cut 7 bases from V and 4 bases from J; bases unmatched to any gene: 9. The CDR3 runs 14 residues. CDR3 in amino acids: CASTPGGLGTEAFF. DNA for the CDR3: TGTGCCAGCACCCCAGGGGGTTTGGGCACTGAAGCTTTCTTT.

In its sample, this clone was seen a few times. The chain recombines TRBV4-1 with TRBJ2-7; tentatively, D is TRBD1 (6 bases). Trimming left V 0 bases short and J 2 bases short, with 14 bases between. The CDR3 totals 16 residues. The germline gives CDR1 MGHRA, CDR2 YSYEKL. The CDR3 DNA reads TGCGCCAGCAGCCAAGATGTGCAGGGGCCAACCTACGAGCAGTACTTC. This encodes CASSQDVQGPTYEQYF.

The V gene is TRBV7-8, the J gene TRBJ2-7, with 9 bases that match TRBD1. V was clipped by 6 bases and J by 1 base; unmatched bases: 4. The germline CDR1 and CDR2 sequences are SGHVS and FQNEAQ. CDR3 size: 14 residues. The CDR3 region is CASSGDRGSYEQYF. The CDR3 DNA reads TGTGCCAGCAGTGGAGACAGGGGGTCCTACGAGCAGTACTTC.

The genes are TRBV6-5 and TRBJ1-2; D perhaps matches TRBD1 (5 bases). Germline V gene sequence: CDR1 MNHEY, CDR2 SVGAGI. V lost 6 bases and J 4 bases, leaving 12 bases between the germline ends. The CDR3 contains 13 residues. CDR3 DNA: TGTGCCAGCAGCCACGACGGGACCTATGGCTACACCTTC. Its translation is CASSHDGTYGYTF.

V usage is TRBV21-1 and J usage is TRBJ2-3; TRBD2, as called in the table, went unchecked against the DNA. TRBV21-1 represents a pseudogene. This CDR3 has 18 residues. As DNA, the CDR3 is TGTGCCTCCCCAGCGGGACTAGCGGGAGATCTTAGCACAGATACGCAGTATTTT. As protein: CASPAGLAGDLSTDTQYF.

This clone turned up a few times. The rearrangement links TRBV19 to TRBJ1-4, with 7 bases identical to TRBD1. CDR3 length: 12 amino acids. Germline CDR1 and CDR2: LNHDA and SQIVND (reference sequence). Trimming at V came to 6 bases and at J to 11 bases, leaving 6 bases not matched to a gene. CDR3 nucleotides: TGTGCCAGTAGCCCAGGGGGGGCTAAACTGTTTTTT. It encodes CASSPGGAKLFF.

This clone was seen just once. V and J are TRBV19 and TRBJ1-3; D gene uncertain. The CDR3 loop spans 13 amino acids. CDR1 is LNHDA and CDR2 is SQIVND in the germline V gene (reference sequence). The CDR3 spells CAASPLSGNTIYF. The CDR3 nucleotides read TGTGCAGCGTCCCCGTTGTCTGGAAACACCATATATTTT.

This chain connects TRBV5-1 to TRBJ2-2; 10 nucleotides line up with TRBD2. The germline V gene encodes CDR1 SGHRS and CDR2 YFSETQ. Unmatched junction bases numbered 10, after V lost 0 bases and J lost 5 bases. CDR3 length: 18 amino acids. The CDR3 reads CASSLEPLAGVTTGELFF. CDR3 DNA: TGCGCCAGCAGCTTGGAACCCCTAGCGGGAGTAACTACCGGGGAGCTGTTTTTT.

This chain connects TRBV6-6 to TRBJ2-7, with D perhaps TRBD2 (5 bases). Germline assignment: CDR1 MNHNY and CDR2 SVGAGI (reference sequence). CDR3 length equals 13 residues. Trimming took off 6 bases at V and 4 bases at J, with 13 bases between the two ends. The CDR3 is CASSRAGEYEQYF. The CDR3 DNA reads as TGTGCCAGCAGCCGGGCTGGGGAGTACGAGCAGTACTTC.

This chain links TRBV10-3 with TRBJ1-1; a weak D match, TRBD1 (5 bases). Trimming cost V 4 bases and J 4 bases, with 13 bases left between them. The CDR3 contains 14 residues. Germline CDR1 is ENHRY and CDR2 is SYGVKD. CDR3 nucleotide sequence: TGTGCCATCAGTGCTGCGGGGCAGTTCACTGAAGCTTTCTTT. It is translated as CAISAAGQFTEAFF.

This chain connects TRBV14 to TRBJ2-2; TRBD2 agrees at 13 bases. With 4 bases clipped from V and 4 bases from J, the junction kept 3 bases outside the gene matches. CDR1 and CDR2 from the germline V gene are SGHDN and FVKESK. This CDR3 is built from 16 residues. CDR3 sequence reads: CASSRTSGRSTGELFF. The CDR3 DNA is TGTGCCAGCAGCCGGACTAGCGGGAGAAGCACCGGGGAGCTGTTTTTT.

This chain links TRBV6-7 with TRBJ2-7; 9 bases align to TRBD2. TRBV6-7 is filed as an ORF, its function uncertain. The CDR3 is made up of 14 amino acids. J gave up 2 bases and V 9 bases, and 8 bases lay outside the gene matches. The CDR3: CARAPGLATYEQYF. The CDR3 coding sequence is TGTGCCAGGGCTCCGGGACTAGCAACCTACGAGCAGTACTTC.

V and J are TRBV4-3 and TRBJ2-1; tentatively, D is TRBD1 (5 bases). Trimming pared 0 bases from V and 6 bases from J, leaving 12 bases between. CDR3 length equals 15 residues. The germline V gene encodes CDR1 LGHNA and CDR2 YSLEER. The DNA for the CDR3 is TGCGCCAGCAGCCAAGAAGGGGCAGGATCCAATGAGCAGTTCTTC. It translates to CASSQEGAGSNEQFF.

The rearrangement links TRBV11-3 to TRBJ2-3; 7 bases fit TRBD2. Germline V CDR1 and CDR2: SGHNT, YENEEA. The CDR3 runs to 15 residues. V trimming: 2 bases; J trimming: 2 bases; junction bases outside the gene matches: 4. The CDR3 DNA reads TGTGCCAGCAGCTTATCGGGAGGAAACACAGATACGCAGTATTTT. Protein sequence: CASSLSGGNTDTQYF. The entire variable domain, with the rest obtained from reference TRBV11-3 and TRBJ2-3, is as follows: EAGVVQSPRYKIIEKKQPVAFWCNPISGHNTLYWYLQNLGQGPELLIRYENEEAVDDSQLPKDRFSAERLKGVDSTLKIQPAELGDSAVYLCASSLSGGNTDTQYFGPGTRLTVL.

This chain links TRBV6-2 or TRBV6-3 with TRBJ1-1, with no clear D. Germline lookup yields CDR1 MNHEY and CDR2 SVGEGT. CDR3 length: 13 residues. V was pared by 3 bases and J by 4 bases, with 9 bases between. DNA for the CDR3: TGTGCCAGCAGTTATGGGGTGGGCACTGAAGCTTTCTTT. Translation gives CASSYGVGTEAFF.

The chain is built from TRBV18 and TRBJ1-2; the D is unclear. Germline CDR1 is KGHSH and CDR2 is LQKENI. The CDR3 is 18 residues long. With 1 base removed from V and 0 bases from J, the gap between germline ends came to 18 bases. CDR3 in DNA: TGTGCCAGCTCACCACTTGATATACGGGCAAAGTCTAACTATGGCTACACCTTC. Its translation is CASSPLDIRAKSNYGYTF.